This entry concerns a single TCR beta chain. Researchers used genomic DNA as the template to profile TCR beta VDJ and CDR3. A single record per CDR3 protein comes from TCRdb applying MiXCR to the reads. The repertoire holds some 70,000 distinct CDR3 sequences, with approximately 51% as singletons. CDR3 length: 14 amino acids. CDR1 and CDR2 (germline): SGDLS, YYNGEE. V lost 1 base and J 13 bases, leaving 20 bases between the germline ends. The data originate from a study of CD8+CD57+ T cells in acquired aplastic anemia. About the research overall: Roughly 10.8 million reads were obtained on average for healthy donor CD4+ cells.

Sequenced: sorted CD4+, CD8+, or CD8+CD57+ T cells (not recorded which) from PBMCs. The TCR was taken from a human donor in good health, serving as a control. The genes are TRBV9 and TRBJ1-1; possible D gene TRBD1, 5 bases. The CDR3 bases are TGTGCCAGCAGCGTATTAGGCGGGGGGTTCCGAGTTTTCTTT. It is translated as CASSVLGGGFRVFF.